The clone carrying this T cell receptor (beta chain) was seen a single time. The source of the sample is a study of blood T cell repertoires in COVID-19. Libraries were prepared by immunoSEQ multiplex PCR; TCRdb keeps only in-frame clonotypes and omits some of them. The data contain roughly 87,000 clones, around 86% of them singletons. Per the germline V gene, CDR1 is SQVTM and CDR2 is ANQGSEA. Deletions cut 7 bases from V and 2 bases from J, with 9 bases between. The CDR3 runs 12 residues. This TCR came from a woman in her seventies with acute or convalescent COVID-19. The sequencing sample was made of peripheral blood. The J gene is TRBJ2-1, the V gene TRBV29-1; D not certain. As DNA, the CDR3 is TGCAGCGCCGGCGGAGCCTACAATGAGCAGTTCTTC. Translation: CSAGGAYNEQFF.